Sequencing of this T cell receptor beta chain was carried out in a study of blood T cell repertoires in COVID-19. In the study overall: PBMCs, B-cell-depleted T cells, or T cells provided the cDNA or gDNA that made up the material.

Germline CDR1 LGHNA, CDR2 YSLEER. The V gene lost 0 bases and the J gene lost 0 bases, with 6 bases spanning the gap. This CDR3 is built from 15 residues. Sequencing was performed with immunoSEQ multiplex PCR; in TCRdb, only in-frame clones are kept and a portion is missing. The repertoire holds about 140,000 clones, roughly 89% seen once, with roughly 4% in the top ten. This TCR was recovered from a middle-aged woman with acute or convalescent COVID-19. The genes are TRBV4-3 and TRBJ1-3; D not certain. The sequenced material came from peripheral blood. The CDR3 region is CASSQEPSSGNTIYF. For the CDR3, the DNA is TGCGCCAGCAGCCAAGAGCCCAGCTCTGGAAACACCATATATTTT.